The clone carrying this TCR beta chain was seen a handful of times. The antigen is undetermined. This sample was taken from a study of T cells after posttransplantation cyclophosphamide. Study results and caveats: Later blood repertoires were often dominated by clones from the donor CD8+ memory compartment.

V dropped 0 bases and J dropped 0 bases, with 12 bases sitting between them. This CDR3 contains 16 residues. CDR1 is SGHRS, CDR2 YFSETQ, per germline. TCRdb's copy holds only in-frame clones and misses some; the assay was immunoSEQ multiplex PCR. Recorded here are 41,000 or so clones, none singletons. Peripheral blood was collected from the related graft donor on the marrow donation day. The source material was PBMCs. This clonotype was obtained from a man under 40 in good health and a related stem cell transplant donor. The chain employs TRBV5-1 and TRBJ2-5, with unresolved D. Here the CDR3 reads CASSLASGDHQETQYF. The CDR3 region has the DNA TGCGCCAGCAGCTTGGCTTCAGGTGACCACCAAGAGACCCAGTACTTC. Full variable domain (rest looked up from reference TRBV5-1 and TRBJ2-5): KAGVTQTPRYLIKTRGQQVTLSCSPISGHRSVSWYQQTPGQGLQFLFEYFSETQRNKGNFPGRFSGRQFSNSRSEMNVSTLELGDSALYLCASSLASGDHQETQYFGPGTRLLVL.